This TCR beta chain was observed in a study of blood T cell repertoires in COVID-19. About the research overall: In each case, the material was cDNA or gDNA derived from T cells, B-cell-depleted T cells, or PBMCs.

From germline, CDR1 is MRHNA and CDR2 SNTAGT. This CDR3 comprises 15 residues. V was clipped by 0 bases and J by 3 bases; unmatched bases: 0. As originally analysed: Estimation of nucleated cell counts relied on the amplification of reference gene primers. Only in-frame clones appear in the TCRdb table, and some are missing; sequencing was by immunoSEQ multiplex PCR. The V and J calls and the clone size are those of that table, but D and trimming were determined from the DNA. The sample has fewer than 250,000 clones, about 85% seen once. Sequences were obtained from peripheral blood. The J gene is TRBJ2-2, the V gene TRBV6-4, with 8 bases fitting TRBD1. The TCR was taken from a man in his thirties or forties with acute or convalescent COVID-19. Here the CDR3 DNA reads TGTGCCAGCAGTGACTCGACAGGGGACACCGGGGAGCTGTTTTTT. Protein product: CASSDSTGDTGELFF.